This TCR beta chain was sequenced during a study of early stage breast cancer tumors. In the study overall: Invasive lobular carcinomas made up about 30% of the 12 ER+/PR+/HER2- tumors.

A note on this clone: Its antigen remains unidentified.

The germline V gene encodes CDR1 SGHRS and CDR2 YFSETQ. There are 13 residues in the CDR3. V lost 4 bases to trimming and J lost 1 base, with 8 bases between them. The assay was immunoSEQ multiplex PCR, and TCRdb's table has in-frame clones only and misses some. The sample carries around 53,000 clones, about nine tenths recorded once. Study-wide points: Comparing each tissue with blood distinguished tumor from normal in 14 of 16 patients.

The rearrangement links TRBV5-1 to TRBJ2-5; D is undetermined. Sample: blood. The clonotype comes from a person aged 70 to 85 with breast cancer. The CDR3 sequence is CASSPSPQETQYF. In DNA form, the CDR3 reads TGCGCCAGCAGCCCGAGCCCCCAAGAGACCCAGTACTTC.